The 7 T cell receptor beta chains given below trace back to one sample, sequenced in a study of OX40 agonist ivuxolimab in advanced cancers. Profiling relied on immunoSEQ multiplex PCR, and the TCRdb table lists in-frame clones only, not all of them. The table shows fewer than 85,000 clones, with 80% to 90% occurring only once. This specimen was CD4+ or CD8+ T cells sorted from blood, taken in a trial of the OX40 agonist ivuxolimab. The receptors were gathered from an adult with an advanced solid tumor such as melanoma, head and neck, liver or kidney cancer.

This clone was observed once. The V call is TRBV30, the J call TRBJ2-1; 10 bases map to TRBD2. The CDR3 sequence is 19 residues long. The trim removed 0 bases at V and 10 bases at J, leaving 21 bases unmatched. Germline V gene lookup returns CDR1 GTSNPN and CDR2 SVGIG (reference sequence). The CDR3 DNA follows: TGTGCCTGGAGTGTACTATCAGCGGGAGGGCCAGGGGGAATTCGAGAGCAGTTCTTC. Amino acids: CAWSVLSAGGPGGIREQFF.

The V call is TRBV5-5, the J call TRBJ1-1; D is unresolved. Germline lookup yields CDR1 SGHKS and CDR2 YYEKEE (reference sequence). Trimming removed 2 bases from V and 1 base from J, with 6 bases in between. This CDR3 is built from 13 residues. CDR3 amino acids: CASSFFWNTEAFF. The CDR3 DNA reads as TGTGCCAGCAGCTTTTTTTGGAACACTGAAGCTTTCTTT.

The gene calls are TRBV7-6 and TRBJ2-1; 10 nucleotides line up with TRBD2. The CDR3 length is 18 residues. V lost 5 bases to trimming and J lost 10 bases; unmatched junction nucleotides: 20. Germline V gene data show CDR1 as SGHVS and CDR2 as FNYEAQ. The CDR3 reads CASSIILGGASGSSEQFF. The CDR3 DNA sequence: TGTGCCAGCAGCATTATTTTAGGAGGGGCTAGCGGGAGTTCGGAGCAGTTCTTC.

The genes are TRBV5-1 and TRBJ2-2, with TRBD2 as a possible D gene (5 bases). The CDR3 extends over 15 amino acids. Germline lookup yields CDR1 SGHRS and CDR2 YFSETQ. Trimming removed 6 bases at V and 3 bases at J, with 15 bases between. The CDR3 reads CASTSGGGDTGELFF. CDR3 DNA: TGCGCCAGCACCTCTGGAGGTGGGGACACCGGGGAGCTGTTTTTT.

The CDR3 nucleotides read TGTGCCAGCAGCTTGGGCGGGGCAGGTGAGCAGTTCTTC. This gives the protein CASSLGGAGEQFF. The chain links TRBV5-4 to TRBJ2-1; maybe TRBD2 (6 bases). Germline assignment: CDR1 SGHNT and CDR2 YYREEE (reference sequence). With 0 bases removed from V and 9 bases from J, the gap between germline ends came to 10 bases. This CDR3 region has 13 residues.

The chain combines TRBV7-6 with TRBJ2-2, with 7 bases lining up with TRBD1. This CDR3 spans 16 amino acids. Looked up from germline, CDR1 is SGHVS and CDR2 is FNYEAQ. V lost 4 bases to trimming and J lost 2 bases; unmatched junction nucleotides: 7. CDR3: CASSSRQGVNTGELFF. DNA of the CDR3: TGTGCCAGCAGCTCACGACAGGGTGTTAACACCGGGGAGCTGTTTTTT. The variable domain in full, with the rest retrieved from reference TRBV7-6 and TRBJ2-2, is GAGVSQSPRYKVTKRGQDVALRCDPISGHVSLYWYRQALGQGPEFLTYFNYEAQQDKSGLPNDRFSAERPEGSISTLTIQRTEQRDSAMYRCASSSRQGVNTGELFFGEGSRLTVL.

V usage is TRBV12-5 and J usage is TRBJ1-3; D gene unclear. This CDR3 region has 16 residues. Germline CDR1 and CDR2: LGHNT and FRNRAP. Trimming pared 1 base from V and 3 bases from J, leaving 13 bases between. The CDR3 DNA sequence: TGTGCTAGTGGTTTGGCTCCATGGCAGATTGGAAACACCATATATTTT. Protein product: CASGLAPWQIGNTIYF.